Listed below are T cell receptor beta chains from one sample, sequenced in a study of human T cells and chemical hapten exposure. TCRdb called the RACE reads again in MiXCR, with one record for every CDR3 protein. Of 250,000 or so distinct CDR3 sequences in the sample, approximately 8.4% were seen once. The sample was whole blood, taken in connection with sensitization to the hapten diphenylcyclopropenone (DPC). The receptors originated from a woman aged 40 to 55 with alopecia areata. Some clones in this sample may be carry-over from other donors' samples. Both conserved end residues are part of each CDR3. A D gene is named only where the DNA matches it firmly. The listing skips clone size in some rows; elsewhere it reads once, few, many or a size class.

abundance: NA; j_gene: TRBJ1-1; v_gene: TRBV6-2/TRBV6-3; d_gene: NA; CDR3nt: TGTGCCAGCAGTGATTCCCCCGGGACTGGCAGCACTGAAGCTTTCTTT; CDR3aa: CASSDSPGTGSTEAFF
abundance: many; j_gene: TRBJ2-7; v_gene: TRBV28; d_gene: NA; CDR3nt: TGTGCCAGCAGTTTAACCAGGAGTTTTCGGTCGGTCTACGAGCAGTACTTC; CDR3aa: CASSLTRSFRSVYEQYF
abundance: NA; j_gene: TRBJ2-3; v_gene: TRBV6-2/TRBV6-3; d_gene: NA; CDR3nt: TGTGCCAGCAGAACCGGCTTGGGGACCGTGGGATTCCATACGCAGTATTTT; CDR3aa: CASRTGLGTVGFHTQYF
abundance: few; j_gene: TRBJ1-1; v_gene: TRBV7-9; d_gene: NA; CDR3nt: TGTGCCAGCAGCGTAAGGGACACTGAAGCTTTCTTT; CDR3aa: CASSVRDTEAFF
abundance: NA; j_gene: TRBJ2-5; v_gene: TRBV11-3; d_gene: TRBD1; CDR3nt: TGCGCCAGCAGACAAAGTCCCGGACAGGGAGTTCAAGAGACCCAGTACTTC; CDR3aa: CASRQSPGQGVQETQYF
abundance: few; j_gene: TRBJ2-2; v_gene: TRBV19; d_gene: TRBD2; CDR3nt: TGTGCCAGTAGTATGGGACTAGCAACCGGGGAGCTGTTTTTT; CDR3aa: CASSMGLATGELFF
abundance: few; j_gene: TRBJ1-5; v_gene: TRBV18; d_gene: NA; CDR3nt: TGTGCCAGCTCACCCGGAGAAATTCAGCCCCAGCATTTT; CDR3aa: CASSPGEIQPQHF
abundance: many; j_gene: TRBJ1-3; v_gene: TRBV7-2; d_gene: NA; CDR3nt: TGTGCCAGCAGCTTATCTACCGACACCATATATTTT; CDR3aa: CASSLSTDTIYF
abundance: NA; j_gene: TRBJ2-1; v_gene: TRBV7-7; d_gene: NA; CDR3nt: TGTGCTAGCAGCTTAAGTTGGGACTCCTACAATGAGCAGTTCTTC; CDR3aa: CASSLSWDSYNEQFF
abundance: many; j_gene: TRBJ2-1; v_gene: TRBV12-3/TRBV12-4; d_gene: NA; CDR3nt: TGTGCCAGCAGTTTACCAGCCTCTCCCTTTAATGAGCAGTTCTTC; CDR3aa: CASSLPASPFNEQFF
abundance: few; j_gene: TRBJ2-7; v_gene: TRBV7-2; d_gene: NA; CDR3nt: TGTGCCAGCAGCTTAGATGGAACGCCCGCCTACGAGCAGTACTTC; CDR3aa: CASSLDGTPAYEQYF
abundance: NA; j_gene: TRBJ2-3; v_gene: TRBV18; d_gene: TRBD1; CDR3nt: TGTGCCAGCTCACCGGACAGGCGAAATACGCAGTATTTT; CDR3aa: CASSPDRRNTQYF
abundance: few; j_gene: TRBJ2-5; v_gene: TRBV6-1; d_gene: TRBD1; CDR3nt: TGTGCCAGCAGGGACAGGGGGCTGGGTGAGACCCAGTACTTC; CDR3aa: CASRDRGLGETQYF
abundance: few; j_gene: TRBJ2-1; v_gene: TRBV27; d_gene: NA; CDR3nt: TGTGCCAGCAGTACCATCAGCTACAATGAGCAGTTCTTC; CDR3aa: CASSTISYNEQFF
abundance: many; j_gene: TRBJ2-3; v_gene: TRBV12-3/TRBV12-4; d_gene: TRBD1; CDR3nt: TGTGCCAGCAGCTCGTGGACAGGGGGTACAGATACGCAGTATTTT; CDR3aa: CASSSWTGGTDTQYF
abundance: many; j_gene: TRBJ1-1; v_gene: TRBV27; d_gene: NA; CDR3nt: TGTGCCAGCAGTGAAACGCCGGGACTTCTGAACACTGAAGCTTTCTTT; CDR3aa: CASSETPGLLNTEAFF
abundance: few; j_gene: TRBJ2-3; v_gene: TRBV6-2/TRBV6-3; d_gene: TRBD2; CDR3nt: TGTGCCAGCAGCCACCCCACTAGCGGCACAGATACGCAGTATTTT; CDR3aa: CASSHPTSGTDTQYF
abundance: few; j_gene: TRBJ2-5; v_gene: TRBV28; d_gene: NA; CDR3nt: TGTGCCAGTCTTAGTAGCGGAAGGGCCCCAGAGACCCAGTACTTC; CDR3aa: CASLSSGRAPETQYF
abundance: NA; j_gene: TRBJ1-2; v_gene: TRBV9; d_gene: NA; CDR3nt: TGTGCCAGCAGCGGACAGACGGGAAGACCAGTTGGTGACTATGGCTACACCTTC; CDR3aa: CASSGQTGRPVGDYGYTF
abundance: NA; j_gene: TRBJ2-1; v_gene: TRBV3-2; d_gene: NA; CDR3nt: TGTGCCAGCAGCCAAGGGACACACGACAATGAGCAGTTCTTC; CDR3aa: CASSQGTHDNEQFF
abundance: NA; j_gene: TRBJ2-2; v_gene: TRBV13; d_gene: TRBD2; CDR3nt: TGTGCCAGCAGCTTAGGAGTTAGCGGGAGGGCGAGGACCGGGGAGCTGTTTTTT; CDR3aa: CASSLGVSGRARTGELFF
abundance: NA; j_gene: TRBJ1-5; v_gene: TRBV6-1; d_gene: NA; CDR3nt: TGTGCCAGCAGTGAAGCGCTCCGGGGGGCCGATCAGCCCCAGCATTTT; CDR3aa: CASSEALRGADQPQHF
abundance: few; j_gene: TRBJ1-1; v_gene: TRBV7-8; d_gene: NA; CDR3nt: TGTGCCAGCAGCTTTTTGGGACGTACTGAAGCTTTCTTT; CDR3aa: CASSFLGRTEAFF
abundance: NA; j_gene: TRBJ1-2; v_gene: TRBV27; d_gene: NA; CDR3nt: TGTGCCAGCAGTAACAGGAATACGCCCAACGGCTACACCTTC; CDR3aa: CASSNRNTPNGYTF
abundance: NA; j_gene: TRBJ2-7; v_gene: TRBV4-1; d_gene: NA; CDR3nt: TGCGCCAGCAGCCAACCACCAGCGTGGGAGCAGTACTTC; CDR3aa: CASSQPPAWEQYF
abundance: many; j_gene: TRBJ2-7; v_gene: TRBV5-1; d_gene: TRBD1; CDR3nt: TGCGCCAGCAGCTTGCCGGGACAGGGTTACGAGCAGTACTTC; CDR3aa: CASSLPGQGYEQYF
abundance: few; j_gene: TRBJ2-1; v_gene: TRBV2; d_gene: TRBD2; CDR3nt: TGTGCCAGCAGTGGTGAGACTAGCGGTTACAATGAGCAGTTCTTC; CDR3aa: CASSGETSGYNEQFF
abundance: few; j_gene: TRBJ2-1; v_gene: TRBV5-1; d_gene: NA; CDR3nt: TGCGCCAGCAGCTTGGCTGGACAGTACAATGAGCAGTTCTTC; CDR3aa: CASSLAGQYNEQFF
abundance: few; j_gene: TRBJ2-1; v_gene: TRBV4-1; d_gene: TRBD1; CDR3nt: TGCGCCAGCAGCCAAACACCGGGACAGGGCCCAGATGAGCAGTTCTTC; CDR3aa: CASSQTPGQGPDEQFF
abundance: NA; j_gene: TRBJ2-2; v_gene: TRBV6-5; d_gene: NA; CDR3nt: TGTGCCAGCAGATCTCAAGCGGTCGTGCCCGGGGAGCTGTTTTTT; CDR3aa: CASRSQAVVPGELFF
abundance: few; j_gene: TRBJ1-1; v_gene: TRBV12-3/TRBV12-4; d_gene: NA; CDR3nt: TGTGCCAGCAGTTTTGGAGTTAACTCTGAAGCTTTCTTT; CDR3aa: CASSFGVNSEAFF
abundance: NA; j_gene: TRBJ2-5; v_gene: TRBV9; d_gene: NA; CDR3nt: TGTGCCAGCAGCGTAGGCGGCAATTCGGAGACCCAGTACTTC; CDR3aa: CASSVGGNSETQYF